The 28 T cell receptor beta chains below come from one sample, sequenced in a study of cytomegalovirus exposure and HLA in healthy donors. PCR involved 60 Vbeta and 13 Jbeta primers. Repertoires were generated with immunoSEQ multiplex PCR, while TCRdb's copy carries only in-frame clones and drops some. The sample includes 150,000 to 200,000 clones, about 85% seen only once; the top ten take roughly 2.1%. Sample: PBMCs. These TCRs come from a man between 18 and 29 years old in good health and CMV-seronegative.

The chain recombines TRBV27 with TRBJ2-5, with 9 bases that match TRBD1. The closer fit of TRBJ2-7 to the DNA end suggests the J call may be wrong. Germline CDR1 MNHEY, CDR2 SMNVEV (reference sequence). The CDR3 runs 14 residues. The CDR3 loop is CASRDRGKAYEQYF. CDR3 in DNA: TGTGCCAGCAGAGACAGGGGGAAGGCCTACGAGCAGTACTTC.

The chain employs TRBV5-1 and TRBJ1-4; D ambiguous. This CDR3 comprises 13 residues. CDR1 and CDR2 (germline): SGHRS, YFSETQ. Trimming took 0 bases from V and 7 from J, leaving 7 bases between them. The CDR3 loop is CASSLDRVEKLFF. CDR3 DNA: TGCGCCAGCAGCTTGGACCGGGTTGAAAAACTGTTTTTT.

J is TRBJ2-2 and V is TRBV29-1, with D perhaps TRBD2 (5 bases). The CDR3 is made up of 12 amino acids. The V and J ends lost 7 bases and 8 bases respectively, with 14 bases between them. CDR1 SQVTM and CDR2 ANQGSEA come from the germline V gene. For the CDR3, the DNA is TGCAGCGGAGGACTCGGAAAAGGGGAGCTGTTTTTT. Its protein product is CSGGLGKGELFF.

The genes are TRBV6-7 and TRBJ1-5; the D is unclear. TRBV6-7 is assigned to the ORF class and has an uncertain function. This CDR3 is built from 13 residues. V lost 5 bases and J lost 5, with 10 bases in between. CDR3 protein: CASSALNYQPQHF. CDR3 sequence (DNA): TGTGCCAGCAGTGCACTAAACTATCAGCCCCAGCATTTT.

The rearrangement joins TRBV27 to TRBJ1-6; no definite D call. V lost 5 bases to trimming and J lost 13 bases, with 6 bases between them. The germline gives CDR1 MNHEY, CDR2 SMNVEV (reference sequence). The CDR3 covers 10 residues. Written as DNA, the CDR3 is TGTGCCAGCAGTCCCCGGCCCCTCCACTTT. It translates to CASSPRPLHF.

This chain links TRBV11-2 with TRBJ1-4; the D gene is possibly TRBD1 (5 bases). The CDR3 runs to 14 residues. CDR1 is SGHAT and CDR2 is FQNNGV in the germline V gene. V dropped 5 bases and J dropped 7 bases, with 14 bases sitting between them. The CDR3 nucleotides are TGTGCCAGCAGCCGGCACGGGGGAAGTGAAAAACTGTTTTTT. Its translation is CASSRHGGSEKLFF.

The J gene is TRBJ2-5, the V gene TRBV30; D unresolved. V was shortened by 2 bases and J by 5 bases, with 6 bases between the two germline ends. Looked up from germline, CDR1 is GTSNPN and CDR2 is SVGIG (reference sequence). The CDR3 has 11 residues. CDR3 in DNA: TGTGCCTGGAGTAAACGGGAGACCCAGTACTTC. Encoded protein: CAWSKRETQYF.

The V and J genes are TRBV7-8 and TRBJ2-1, with 8 bases lining up with TRBD2. In germline, CDR1 is SGHVS, CDR2 FQNEAQ. The ends lost 1 base at V and 8 bases at J; junction bases unmatched: 10. The CDR3 loop spans 16 amino acids. CDR3 sequence: CASSLDASGSGDEQFF. CDR3 DNA sequence: TGTGCCAGCAGCTTAGATGCGAGCGGGAGTGGCGATGAGCAGTTCTTC.

This clone occurred a few times. The chain links TRBV28 to TRBJ1-1, with D perhaps matching TRBD1 (5 bases). V was pared by 2 bases and J by 8 bases, with 12 bases between. Germline CDR1 MDHEN, CDR2 SYDVKM. The CDR3 runs 13 residues. This chain's CDR3 is CASSLPGGGEAFF. The CDR3 coding sequence is TGTGCCAGCAGTTTACCCGGGGGTGGGGAAGCTTTCTTT.

V and J are TRBV18 and TRBJ2-3, with 7 bases matching TRBD1. Germline CDR1 and CDR2: KGHSH and LQKENI. The CDR3 totals 15 residues. The ends lost 5 bases at V and 2 bases at J; junction bases unmatched: 7. CDR3 loop: CASSANQGDTDTQYF. In DNA, the CDR3 is TGTGCCAGCTCAGCGAACCAGGGGGACACAGATACGCAGTATTTT.

The J gene is TRBJ1-5, the V gene TRBV23-1; 9 positions match TRBD1. Being an ORF, TRBV23-1 has a function that is uncertain. The CDR3 covers 17 residues. The trim removed 0 bases at V and 4 bases at J, leaving 7 bases unmatched. The CDR3 DNA follows: TGCGCCAGCAGTCAATCGGACAGGGGTCGGTTGAATCAGCCCCAGCATTTT. Its protein product is CASSQSDRGRLNQPQHF.

The rearrangement joins TRBV27 to TRBJ2-3, with 11 bases that match TRBD2. The CDR3 is made up of 17 amino acids. Trimming cost V 2 bases and J 5 bases; bases outside gene matches: 9. The germline CDR1 and CDR2 sequences are MNHEY and SMNVEV (reference sequence). The CDR3 DNA follows: TGTGCCAGCAGTTTAGTGGTAGCGGGAGGGCCGGGAGATACGCAGTATTTT. Its protein product is CASSLVVAGGPGDTQYF.

The chain joins TRBV29-1 to TRBJ1-4; maybe TRBD1 (6 bases). From germline, CDR1 is SQVTM and CDR2 ANQGSEA. Trimming removed 6 bases at V and 6 bases at J, with 14 bases between. The CDR3 length is 13 residues. The DNA of the CDR3 is TGCAGCGTGGCGTCCGGGACACATGAAAAACTGTTTTTT. Protein product: CSVASGTHEKLFF.

This chain connects TRBV27 to TRBJ1-1; perhaps TRBD1 as D (6 bases). The CDR3 totals 14 residues. Germline-derived CDR1 and CDR2 are MNHEY and SMNVEV (reference sequence). The germline V and J ends were trimmed by 4 bases and 2 bases, with 11 bases remaining between them. CDR3 sequence reads: CASSWGQTNTEAFF. CDR3 sequence (DNA): TGTGCCAGCAGTTGGGGGCAGACTAACACTGAAGCTTTCTTT.

The chain couples TRBV9 to TRBJ2-1, with D possibly TRBD1 on 5 matching bases. Trimming stripped 0 bases from V and 5 bases from J, with 12 bases between. This CDR3 has 15 amino acids. CDR1 and CDR2 from the germline V gene are SGDLS and YYNGEE. CDR3 in amino acids: CASSVVGATNNEQFF. The DNA of the CDR3 is TGTGCCAGCAGCGTAGTAGGGGCCACGAACAATGAGCAGTTCTTC.

The DNA of the CDR3 is TGCAGCGTCCCAATCCTTGGGGGGGGGCCTCGGTATGGCTACACCTTC. Translated, it gives CSVPILGGGPRYGYTF. J is TRBJ1-2 and V is TRBV29-1; maybe TRBD1 (6 bases). Germline lookup yields CDR1 SQVTM and CDR2 ANQGSEA. V was clipped by 6 bases and J by 5 bases, with 25 bases between them. The CDR3 sequence is 16 residues long.

The CDR3 reads CASRPLEGPPTSNEQYF. In DNA form, the CDR3 reads TGCGCCAGCAGACCTTTGGAGGGACCCCCTACATCTAACGAGCAGTACTTC. The chain has TRBV5-1 and TRBJ2-7; D may be TRBD2 (6 bases). CDR3 length: 17 amino acids. Trimming shortened V by 5 bases and J by 5 bases, and 26 bases separated the two germline ends. Germline V gene lookup returns CDR1 SGHRS and CDR2 YFSETQ.

The chain couples TRBV5-5 to TRBJ2-7; D is possibly TRBD2 (5 bases). The V gene's germline CDR1 is SGHKS and CDR2 YYEKEE (reference sequence). Trimming took 4 bases from V and 5 from J, leaving 16 bases between them. The CDR3 has 14 residues. The CDR3 nucleotides are TGTGCCAGCAGCCCGAGGGCCGGGTTGGACGAGCAGTACTTC. Its protein product is CASSPRAGLDEQYF.

This clone was recorded once. For the CDR3, the DNA is TGTGCTAGTGGTTTGCCCGCCGGGACAGGGGGTTTCGGTGAGCAGTTCTTC. Translating it yields CASGLPAGTGGFGEQFF. This chain links TRBV12-5 with TRBJ2-1, with 11 bases that match TRBD1. CDR3 length: 17 amino acids. Germline V gives CDR1 LGHNT, CDR2 FRNRAP. The J segment lost 9 bases and the V segment lost 2 bases, leaving 12 bases of the junction unmatched.

This clone was seen more than once but under ten times. This chain joins TRBV9 and TRBJ1-6, with no clear D. With 0 bases removed from V and 8 bases from J, the gap between germline ends came to 9 bases. From germline, CDR1 is SGDLS and CDR2 YYNGEE. This CDR3 has 14 residues. The CDR3 protein is CASSVVAEYSPLHF. Here the CDR3 DNA reads TGTGCCAGCAGCGTAGTGGCGGAATATTCACCCCTCCACTTT.

The genes are TRBV6-5 and TRBJ2-7; TRBD2 matches at 12 bases. V lost 6 bases and J lost 5; bases outside the gene matches: 5. Germline assignment: CDR1 MNHEY and CDR2 SVGAGI. The CDR3 totals 14 residues. CDR3 sequence (DNA): TGTGCCAGCAGAAGACTAGCGGGAGTCCACGAGCAGTACTTC. This encodes CASRRLAGVHEQYF.

The table lists this clone with a few counts. This rearrangement joins TRBV5-1 to TRBJ2-4, with TRBD1 matching over 8 bases. The CDR3 covers 15 residues. V was clipped by 6 bases and J by 1 base; unmatched bases: 6. Per the germline V gene, CDR1 is SGHRS and CDR2 is YFSETQ. CDR3 sequence: CASTPQGAAKNIQYF. In nucleotides, the CDR3 is TGCGCCAGCACGCCGCAGGGGGCGGCCAAAAACATTCAGTACTTC.

The chain carries TRBV19 and TRBJ1-5; tentatively, D is TRBD1 (5 bases). The CDR3 spans 15 residues. Trimming took off 5 bases at V and 0 bases at J, with 11 bases between the two ends. Germline CDR1 reads LNHDA; CDR2 reads SQIVND (reference sequence). The chain's CDR3 is CASSRTKDSNQPQHF. The CDR3 region has the DNA TGTGCCAGTAGTCGGACAAAAGATAGCAATCAGCCCCAGCATTTT.

The rearrangement joins TRBV28 to TRBJ2-6, with D possibly being TRBD2 (7 bases). Trimming removed 5 bases from V and 2 bases from J, with 16 bases in between. CDR1 is MDHEN and CDR2 is SYDVKM in the germline V gene. CDR3 size: 17 residues. CDR3 in DNA: TGTGCCAGCAGTCCGGAGGGGGAGGGGACTGGGGCCAACGTCCTGACTTTC. Its protein is CASSPEGEGTGANVLTF.

This chain connects TRBV9 to TRBJ2-1; TRBD2 agrees at 13 bases. This CDR3 has 15 amino acids. The J segment lost 5 bases and the V segment lost 6 bases, leaving 5 bases of the junction unmatched. CDR1 is SGDLS and CDR2 is YYNGEE in the germline V gene. Written as DNA, the CDR3 is TGTGCCAGCACAAGGGGGACTAGCGGGGACAATGAGCAGTTCTTC. Protein: CASTRGTSGDNEQFF.

In its sample, this clone was seen once. The V call is TRBV7-9, the J call TRBJ1-6; no clear D. V dropped 2 bases and J dropped 7 bases, with 12 bases sitting between them. CDR3 size: 15 residues. Germline V lookup: CDR1 SEHNR, CDR2 FQNEAQ (reference sequence). In DNA form, the CDR3 reads TGTGCCAGCAGCTTACCGCGGTCGGGGAATTCACCCCTCCACTTT. Translation: CASSLPRSGNSPLHF.

The rearrangement links TRBV2 to TRBJ2-7; 8 bases match TRBD1. V gave up 5 bases and J gave up 4 bases; unmatched junction bases: 13. The CDR3 loop spans 16 amino acids. Looked up from germline, CDR1 is SNHLY and CDR2 is FYNNEI. CDR3 region: CASSRRPGQVPYEQYF. DNA of the CDR3: TGTGCCAGCAGTAGGAGACCGGGACAGGTGCCGTACGAGCAGTACTTC.

CDR3 bases: TGCGCCAGCAGCCAAGAAGGGCGGACTAGTGGCAATGAGCAGTTCTTC. This encodes CASSQEGRTSGNEQFF. This chain connects TRBV4-1 to TRBJ2-1; 7 nucleotides line up with TRBD2. This CDR3 comprises 16 residues. V lost 0 bases to trimming and J lost 6 bases; unmatched junction nucleotides: 8. CDR1 and CDR2 from the germline V gene are MGHRA and YSYEKL.